This TCR beta chain emerged from a study of molecular identifiers for immune sequencing clone quantification. TCRdb itself ran the PCR reads through MiXCR, one entry per CDR3 protein. The table has just under 650,000 distinct CDR3 sequences, just under 20% seen once; the top ten hold roughly 0.9%. This clonotype was seen ten or more times. CDR1 and CDR2 (germline): SNHLY, FYNNEI. The junction had 2 bases not matched to a gene; V was cut back by 8 bases and J by 4 bases. The CDR3 runs to 14 residues. The sequenced sample was naive CD8+ T cells from blood, with Jurkat cell RNA spiked in. As for subset: FACS-sorted CD8+CD4-CCR7+CD45RA+ naive T cells. The receptor was derived from a human donor in good health. Some libraries in this study had Jurkat cell RNA spiked in. The chain uses TRBV2 and TRBJ2-3, with 14 bases aligning to TRBD2. CDR3 nucleotides: TGTGCCAGCCTGGGACTAGCGGGAGCAGATACGCAGTATTTT. Its protein product is CASLGLAGADTQYF.